This TCR beta chain is drawn from a study of T cells in tumors after PD-1 blockade (dated by TCRdb to the late 2010s). A note on the overall study: Patients with prior checkpoint blockade, systemic immunosuppressant use, or recent radiotherapy or other anti-cancer therapy within 4 weeks were excluded. Peripheral blood samples averaged about 110,000 TCR templates (range roughly 24,679-270,000) and 35,000 to 40,000 unique clonotypes. Paired single-cell RNA and TCR sequencing was performed on site-matched tumors from BCC or SCC patients before and after anti-PD-1 therapy. Patients were treated with either pembrolizumab 200 mg every 3 weeks or cemiplimab 350 mg every 2 weeks. To compare blood and tumor clonotypes, bulk TCR sequencing was performed on approximately eleven peripheral blood samples from about five patients. Ongoing daily vismodegib 150 mg was also given to a subset of patients during anti-PD-1 treatment. RECIST version 1.1 was the standard used to evaluate clinical response. What the authors observed across the whole study: About 41% of tumor TCR clonotypes were detected in blood, and some novel exhausted tumor clones were observed in pre-treatment blood, which was taken as suggesting peripheral recruitment. The source of novel T cell clones was not identified and could include lymphoid organs or rare unexpanded clones within the tumor or its periphery.

Explained via the paper, the time point label denotes: after anti-PD-1 therapy. Genomic DNA extracted from tumor biopsies or peripheral blood was used for bulk TCRbeta sequencing, with input ranging from about 616 ng to 6,500 ng. Every patient had histologically proven advanced or metastatic basal or squamous cell carcinoma and was a poor candidate for surgical resection. The basal cell carcinoma cohort was made up of fewer than 13 patients, and bulk tumor TCR sequencing was performed for 8 of these patients. The germline V gene yields MRHNA for CDR1 and SNTAGT for CDR2. Relative to germline, V is 3 bases shorter and J is 5 bases shorter, with 10 bases between their ends. The CDR3 sequence holds 13 residues, the cysteine and phenylalanine included. This entry keeps only the CDR3 DNA: 39 bases, framed from base 1. This clone is medium-sized (0.01 to 0.1%). The specificity of this receptor is unknown. Base quality data are lacking; no much larger clone is found one base away.

The immunoSEQ platform was used to carry out deep TCRbeta sequencing. The original methods were these. Only productive rearrangements were exported from the immunoSEQ Analyzer for further analysis. Bulk TCRbeta clonotypes were assigned T cell phenotypes by matching to single-cell RNA+TCR-seq clones sharing the same TCRbeta sequence. Tumor enrichment of a clone was calculated by dividing the clone's tumor frequency by the clone's PBMC frequency, both taken from bulk TCR sequencing. TCRs were sorted with GLIPH into specificity groups, meaning clusters of distinct TCRs that share CDR3 motifs and likely recognize common antigens. TCRdb carries this immuneACCESS record with in-frame sequences only. Its versions omit some clonotypes, under half of them owing to an unresolved V gene in the studies checked, with the rest unexplained. V, J and clone size reflect that table, while D and trimming were determined from the DNA. Across this sample there are about 25,000 clones, with around four fifths seen only once. Of the sample, roughly 12% is held by the ten largest clones.

This clonotype was sampled from a human donor with basal cell carcinoma. Recombination linked TRBV6-4 to TRBJ1-1; the D gene remains uncertain. Here the sequenced sample was PBMCs, taken after anti-PD-1 treatment. The sequenced DNA: TGTGCCAGCAGTGAACGGGAAGGTACTGAAGCTTTCTTT. Its amino acids are CASSEREGTEAFF.